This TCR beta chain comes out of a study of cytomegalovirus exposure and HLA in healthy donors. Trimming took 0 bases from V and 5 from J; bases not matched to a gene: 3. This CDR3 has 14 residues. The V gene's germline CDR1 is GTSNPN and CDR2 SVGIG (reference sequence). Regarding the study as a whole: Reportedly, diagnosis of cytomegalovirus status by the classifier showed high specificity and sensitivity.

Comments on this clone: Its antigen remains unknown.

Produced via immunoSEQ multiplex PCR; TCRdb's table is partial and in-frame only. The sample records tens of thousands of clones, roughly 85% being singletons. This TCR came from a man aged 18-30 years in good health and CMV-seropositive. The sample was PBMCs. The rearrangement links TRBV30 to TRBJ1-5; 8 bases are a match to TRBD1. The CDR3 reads CAWSVGTGYQPQHF. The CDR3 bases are TGTGCCTGGAGTGTGGGGACAGGATATCAGCCCCAGCATTTT.